The 17 T cell receptor beta chains in this list originate from one sample, sequenced in a study of cytomegalovirus exposure and HLA in healthy donors. PCR employed 60 Vbeta and 13 Jbeta primers. Sequencing was performed with immunoSEQ multiplex PCR; in TCRdb, only in-frame clones are kept and a portion is missing. The sample holds some 150,000 clones, 70% to 80% seen once. Material: PBMCs. These receptors were taken from a man in his forties in good health and CMV-seronegative.

The chain joins TRBV28 to TRBJ1-6; D may be TRBD1 (5 bases). This CDR3 has 14 residues. The V end lost 3 bases, the J end lost 6 bases, and 9 bases lay between the germline ends. Germline values: CDR1 MDHEN, CDR2 SYDVKM. The DNA for the CDR3 is TGTGCCAGCAGTTTTGGGGCCGTTAATTCACCCCTCCACTTT. This encodes CASSFGAVNSPLHF.

This chain connects TRBV7-3 to TRBJ2-3; TRBD2 matches at 7 bases. The ends lost 3 bases at V and 5 bases at J; junction bases unmatched: 5. Germline CDR1 reads SGHTA; CDR2 reads FQGTGA. The CDR3 spans 14 residues. The DNA of the CDR3 is TGTGCCAGCAGCTTCGGGGGGTGGAAAGATACGCAGTATTTT. Its translation is CASSFGGWKDTQYF.

The chain couples TRBV30 to TRBJ2-1, with 13 bases lining up with TRBD2. The V gene's germline CDR1 is GTSNPN and CDR2 SVGIG (reference sequence). The CDR3 covers 14 residues. V lost 4 bases to trimming and J lost 6 bases; unmatched junction nucleotides: 3. This chain's CDR3 is CAWKGLAGANEQFF. CDR3 sequence (DNA): TGTGCCTGGAAAGGACTAGCGGGGGCCAATGAGCAGTTCTTC.

The chain couples TRBV7-9 to TRBJ1-1, with 7 bases identical to TRBD1. Trimming cost V 1 base and J 1 base; bases outside gene matches: 6. This CDR3 is built from 16 residues. CDR1 is SEHNR, CDR2 FQNEAQ, per germline (reference sequence). The CDR3: CASSLEIGTANTEAFF. The CDR3 DNA follows: TGTGCCAGCAGCTTAGAGATCGGGACAGCGAACACTGAAGCTTTCTTT.

This clone was seen only once. The rearrangement uses TRBV25-1 and TRBJ2-3; 8 bases agree with TRBD1. The CDR3 has 17 amino acids. CDR1 is MGHDK, CDR2 SYGVNS, per germline. J was trimmed by 5 bases and V by 4 bases; bases with no gene match: 14. CDR3 amino acids: CASSATGRTGFLDTQYF. The CDR3 coding sequence is TGTGCCAGCAGTGCCACCGGTAGGACAGGGTTTTTAGATACGCAGTATTTT.

This chain links TRBV30 with TRBJ1-2, with 8 nucleotides matching TRBD1. CDR3 length: 13 amino acids. Germline loops: CDR1 GTSNPN, CDR2 SVGIG (reference sequence). The junction had 13 bases not matched to a gene; V was cut back by 5 bases and J by 11 bases. CDR3: CAWHQGARSMYTF. CDR3 coding DNA: TGTGCCTGGCACCAGGGGGCGCGAAGCATGTACACCTTC.

This clone appeared a single time. The rearrangement uses TRBV15 and TRBJ1-2, with D maybe TRBD1 (6 bases). The germline V gene has CDR1 LNHNV and CDR2 YYDKDF (reference sequence). The length of the CDR3 is 14 residues. The germline V and J ends were trimmed by 1 base and 3 bases, with 9 bases remaining between them. For the CDR3, the DNA is TGTGCCACCAGCAGAGGGACAGAGGACTATGGCTACACCTTC. This translates into CATSRGTEDYGYTF.

The chain links TRBV6-6 to TRBJ1-1; TRBD1 is a possible D gene (5 bases). The CDR3 runs 15 residues. The V end was cut by 4 bases, the J end by 1 base, with 13 bases between. Looked up from germline, CDR1 is MNHNY and CDR2 is SVGAGI (reference sequence). This CDR3 reads CASSSPQGQNTEAFF. For the CDR3, the DNA is TGTGCCAGCAGTTCCCCTCAGGGCCAGAACACTGAAGCTTTCTTT.

The chain employs TRBV9 and TRBJ1-2; 8 nucleotides match TRBD1. This CDR3 region has 13 residues. V shed 0 bases and J 6 bases; nucleotides not matched to a gene: 1. CDR1 and CDR2 from the germline V gene are SGDLS and YYNGEE. Here the CDR3 reads CASSVGQGNGYTF. The CDR3, as DNA: TGTGCCAGCAGCGTAGGACAGGGGAATGGCTACACCTTC.

V is TRBV6-5 and J is TRBJ2-7, with TRBD1 matching 9 bases. The CDR3 runs to 15 residues. CDR1 and CDR2 from the germline V gene are MNHEY and SVGAGI. V was clipped by 5 bases and J by 7 bases; unmatched bases: 12. For the CDR3, the DNA is TGTGCCAGCAGTCCAGCGGGACAGGGTCAACAAGAGCAGTACTTC. Residues: CASSPAGQGQQEQYF.

In its sample, this clone was seen a few times. The J gene is TRBJ2-7, the V gene TRBV27, with 7 bases matching TRBD2. Trimming took 3 bases from V and 3 from J; bases not matched to a gene: 5. CDR1 is MNHEY, CDR2 SMNVEV, per germline (reference sequence). The CDR3 contains 14 residues. The CDR3 spells CASSFGGEVYEQYF. DNA of the CDR3: TGTGCCAGCAGTTTTGGGGGGGAAGTCTACGAGCAGTACTTC.

The J gene is TRBJ2-7, the V gene TRBV10-3; D is possibly TRBD2 (6 bases). This CDR3 region has 13 residues. Germline lookup yields CDR1 ENHRY and CDR2 SYGVKD. Trimming removed 3 bases at V and 4 bases at J, with 10 bases between. The CDR3 nucleotides are TGTGCCATCAGTGAAGGGACTGGATACGAGCAGTACTTC. Residues: CAISEGTGYEQYF.

V usage is TRBV2 and J usage is TRBJ2-7; a weak D match, TRBD1 (5 bases). The CDR3 has 15 amino acids. The germline V gene has CDR1 SNHLY and CDR2 FYNNEI. The V end lost 8 bases, the J end lost 0 bases, and 17 bases lay between the germline ends. CDR3: CASWPRQWSSYEQYF. The CDR3 DNA reads TGTGCCAGCTGGCCGAGACAGTGGAGCTCCTACGAGCAGTACTTC. Complete variable domain (other parts from reference TRBV2 and TRBJ2-7): EPEVTQTPSHQVTQMGQEVILRCVPISNHLYFYWYRQILGQKVEFLVSFYNNEISEKSEIFDDQFSVERPDGSNFTLKIRSTKLEDSAMYFCASWPRQWSSYEQYFGPGTRLTVT.

The V gene is TRBV5-1, the J gene TRBJ1-5; 10 bases align to TRBD1. The junction had 3 bases not matched to a gene; V was cut back by 4 bases and J by 2 bases. Germline V gene data show CDR1 as SGHRS and CDR2 as YFSETQ. The CDR3 is made up of 15 amino acids. CDR3 coding DNA: TGCGCCAGCAGCACCGGACAGGGGGGCAATCAGCCCCAGCATTTT. Residues: CASSTGQGGNQPQHF.

In DNA, the CDR3 is TGTGCCACCTTGGGACAGGGGAATTTTATGAACACTGAAGCTTTCTTT. Translating gives CATLGQGNFMNTEAFF. The chain recombines TRBV7-6 with TRBJ1-1, with 10 positions matching TRBD1. The CDR3 has 16 amino acids. V shed 10 bases and J 0 bases; nucleotides not matched to a gene: 11. The germline gives CDR1 SGHVS, CDR2 FNYEAQ.

This chain connects TRBV5-1 to TRBJ1-1, with D tentatively TRBD1 (5 bases). The length of the CDR3 is 17 residues. Trimming removed 1 base at V and 0 bases at J, with 16 bases between. Germline V gives CDR1 SGHRS, CDR2 YFSETQ. CDR3 nucleotide sequence: TGCGCCAGCAGCTTGAAGGCGCAGGGAAATATGAACACTGAAGCTTTCTTT. Translation gives CASSLKAQGNMNTEAFF.

V gene TRBV6-1 combines with J gene TRBJ2-5, with unresolved D. Gene TRBJ2-7 matches the end of the DNA better, so the J call may be wrong. The CDR3 is made up of 14 amino acids. Germline CDR1 is MNHNS and CDR2 is SASEGT. The CDR3 protein is CASSEAPDNYEQYF. Written as DNA, the CDR3 is TGTGCCAGCAGTGAAGCCCCAGACAATTACGAGCAGTACTTC.